These 19 T cell receptor beta chains came from one sample sequenced in a study of blood T cells in healthy people across ages. Using a J-beta primer mix together with a sample-barcoded 5' primer, a second PCR was run for about 7 to 12 cycles. TCRdb itself ran the 5' RACE reads through MiXCR, one entry per CDR3 protein. This sample has fewer than 800,000 distinct CDR3 sequences, with 49% found just once. Sequenced input: blood. The receptor set was obtained from an older woman in good health.

The J gene is TRBJ1-2, the V gene TRBV5-6; D ambiguous. This CDR3 is 15 amino acids long. Germline lookup yields CDR1 SGHDT and CDR2 YYEEEE. V dropped 4 bases and J dropped 1 base, with 14 bases sitting between them. The CDR3 sequence: CASSPAAAYNYGYTF. For the CDR3, the DNA is TGTGCCAGCAGCCCCGCGGCAGCTTATAACTATGGCTACACCTTC.

Points on this clonotype: A much bigger clone sits one base away, suggesting this may be a read error. The J gene is TRBJ2-1, the V gene TRBV7-2; 8 bases align to TRBD1. In germline, CDR1 is SGHTA, CDR2 FQGNSA. CDR3 length equals 13 residues. V dropped 6 bases and J dropped 13; count of bases not matched to a gene: 11. The CDR3 spells CASSPGQGETQFF. CDR3 DNA sequence: TGTGCCAGCAGTCCAGGACAGGGAGAGACCCAGTTCTTC.

This clonotype has more than one count but fewer than ten. The chain uses TRBV12-3 or TRBV12-4 and TRBJ2-7; 8 bases map to TRBD2. There are 17 residues in the CDR3. With V trimmed by 3 bases and J by 5 bases, 15 bases remained unmatched. The CDR3 DNA is TGTGCCAGCAGTTTTGACGGCTGGACTAGCAGTACCGACGAGCAGTACTTC. Its translation: CASSFDGWTSSTDEQYF.

The V call is TRBV7-9, the J call TRBJ2-7; tentative D call: TRBD1 (6 bases). Germline V gives CDR1 SEHNR, CDR2 FQNEAQ (reference sequence). Trimming removed 1 base at V and 3 bases at J, with 13 bases between. CDR3 length: 15 residues. The CDR3 is CASSLVATGYYEQYF. The CDR3 coding sequence is TGTGCCAGCAGCTTAGTTGCGACAGGCTACTACGAGCAGTACTTC.

This chain links TRBV12-3 or TRBV12-4 with TRBJ1-4; 9 bases match TRBD1. The trim removed 8 bases at V and 3 bases at J, leaving 13 bases unmatched. This CDR3 region has 17 residues. In DNA form, the CDR3 reads TGTGCCAGCCCACGGGGACAGGGAAGGTTAGCTAATGAAAAACTGTTTTTT. This translates into CASPRGQGRLANEKLFF.

This rearrangement joins TRBV9 to TRBJ1-2; possibly TRBD1 for D (5 bases). CDR3 length equals 15 residues. Germline V gene lookup returns CDR1 SGDLS and CDR2 YYNGEE. The V end lost 0 bases, the J end lost 6 bases, and 15 bases lay between the germline ends. The CDR3 region has the DNA TGTGCCAGCAGCGTAGAAGTCGGGGGGGTGGATGGCTACACCTTC. It translates to CASSVEVGGVDGYTF. The full variable domain, with the rest looked up from reference TRBV9 and TRBJ1-2, is DSGVTQTPKHLITATGQRVTLRCSPRSGDLSVYWYQQSLDQGLQFLIQYYNGEERAKGNILERFSAQQFPDLHSELNLSSLELGDSALYFCASSVEVGGVDGYTFGSGTRLTVV.

The genes are TRBV20-1 and TRBJ2-3; TRBD2 agrees at 12 bases. This CDR3 is 15 amino acids long. The germline V gene has CDR1 DFQATT and CDR2 SNEGSKA (reference sequence). V was pared by 1 base and J by 4 bases, with 3 bases of the junction left unmatched. Here the CDR3 DNA reads TGCAGTGCTAGAGTGACTAGCGGGAGAGCAGATACGCAGTATTTT. It codes for CSARVTSGRADTQYF.

The chain uses TRBV28 and TRBJ2-5; D is unclear. Trimming took off 6 bases at V and 1 base at J, with 15 bases between the two ends. CDR1 is MDHEN and CDR2 is SYDVKM in the germline V gene. CDR3 size: 15 residues. In DNA form, the CDR3 reads TGTGCCAGCAGCCCGCTTTGGGGTACCCAAGAGACCCAGTACTTC. Its protein product is CASSPLWGTQETQYF.

The J gene is TRBJ2-5, the V gene TRBV27; 15 positions match TRBD2. There are 15 residues in the CDR3. The V gene's germline CDR1 is MNHEY and CDR2 SMNVEV (reference sequence). The junction had 9 bases not matched to a gene; V was cut back by 5 bases and J by 11 bases. CDR3 sequence reads: CASSAGLAGGKEQYF. The CDR3 nucleotides are TGTGCCAGCAGTGCGGGACTAGCGGGAGGAAAAGAGCAGTACTTC.

This clonotype was seen a few times. V and J are TRBV18 and TRBJ2-5, with 11 bases that match TRBD1. The end of the DNA aligns better with TRBJ2-7, so the J call may be wrong. Germline lookup yields CDR1 KGHSH and CDR2 LQKENI. This CDR3 contains 16 residues. The DNA for the CDR3 is TGTGCCAGCTCACGATCCGGGACAGGGGGTTTCCACGAGCAGTACTTC. Protein sequence: CASSRSGTGGFHEQYF.

The rearrangement links TRBV9 to TRBJ2-7, with TRBD1 matching 8 bases. V lost 2 bases to trimming and J lost 6 bases; unmatched junction nucleotides: 10. The CDR3 covers 15 residues. Looked up from germline, CDR1 is SGDLS and CDR2 is YYNGEE. CDR3 protein: CASSVRGRSRSEQYF. In nucleotides, the CDR3 is TGTGCCAGCAGCGTCAGGGGGCGAAGTCGTAGCGAGCAGTACTTC.

The V gene is TRBV20-1, the J gene TRBJ1-5; a possible D gene is TRBD1 (5 bases). V gave up 5 bases and J gave up 0 bases, with 20 bases separating them. This CDR3 is 17 amino acids long. CDR1 is DFQATT and CDR2 is SNEGSKA in the germline V gene (reference sequence). The CDR3 region has the DNA TGCAGTGCTTTCACTGGGACCTATAGTTATAGCAATCAGCCCCAGCATTTT. This sequence encodes CSAFTGTYSYSNQPQHF.

The chain joins TRBV25-1 to TRBJ1-2, with TRBD1 matching 9 bases. The CDR3 has 13 residues. J lost 8 bases, V lost 5 bases, and 6 bases had no gene match. Germline V gene data show CDR1 as MGHDK and CDR2 as SYGVNS. CDR3 coding DNA: TGTGCCAGCAGTATGAACAGGGGGCTAGGCTACACCTTC. This translates into CASSMNRGLGYTF.

This clonotype came up a few times. The J gene is TRBJ2-2, the V gene TRBV3-1, with 10 bases lining up with TRBD2. V was clipped by 0 bases and J by 5 bases; unmatched bases: 6. CDR1 is LGHDT and CDR2 is YNNKEL in the germline V gene (reference sequence). CDR3 size: 17 residues. In DNA form, the CDR3 reads TGTGCCAGCAGCCAAGATTCTAGCGGGAGTAGGACCGGGGAGCTGTTTTTT. It yields the protein CASSQDSSGSRTGELFF. The full variable domain, rest sourced from reference TRBV3-1 and TRBJ2-2, is DTAVSQTPKYLVTQMGNDKSIKCEQNLGHDTMYWYKQDSKKFLKIMFSYNNKELIINETVPNRFSPKSPDKAHLNLHINSLELGDSAVYFCASSQDSSGSRTGELFFGEGSRLTVL.

In its sample, this clonotype was seen a few times. The V and J genes are TRBV20-1 and TRBJ2-5, with D unresolved. Germline V gene sequence: CDR1 DFQATT, CDR2 SNEGSKA (reference sequence). CDR3 length equals 13 residues. V was trimmed by 6 bases and J by 1 base, leaving 12 bases between them. CDR3 sequence: CSAARTVQETQYF. DNA of the CDR3: TGCAGTGCCGCAAGGACGGTCCAAGAGACCCAGTACTTC.

The sample holds many counts of this clonotype. J is TRBJ1-4 and V is TRBV4-1, with unresolved D. V gave up 2 bases and J gave up 0 bases, with 4 bases separating them. CDR1 is MGHRA, CDR2 YSYEKL, per germline. CDR3 length: 14 residues. The CDR3 sequence: CASSQPATNEKLFF. CDR3 nucleotides: TGCGCCAGCAGCCAACCTGCAACTAATGAAAAACTGTTTTTT.

The genes are TRBV5-4 and TRBJ2-3; D ambiguous. Trimming cost V 1 base and J 6 bases, with 9 bases left between them. The CDR3 covers 13 residues. Germline CDR1 reads SGHNT; CDR2 reads YYREEE (reference sequence). The CDR3 protein is CASSLRFTDTQYF. The CDR3 DNA is TGTGCCAGCAGCTTGCGTTTTACGGATACGCAGTATTTT.

This chain uses TRBV11-2 with TRBJ2-5; D possibly corresponds to TRBD2 (6 bases). Germline CDR1 is SGHAT and CDR2 is FQNNGV. CDR3 length equals 15 residues. V lost 8 bases to trimming and J lost 0 bases, with 16 bases between them. DNA for the CDR3: TGTGCCAGCGGTCGGGACTGGATTTACCAAGAGACCCAGTACTTC. This encodes CASGRDWIYQETQYF.

This chain joins TRBV9 and TRBJ2-1, with 7 bases aligning to TRBD2. The CDR3 contains 15 residues. Per germline, CDR1 SGDLS and CDR2 YYNGEE. The V segment lost 0 bases and the J segment 4 bases; nucleotides outside the gene matches: 4. CDR3: CASSVGLAEYNEQFF. The CDR3 DNA reads as TGTGCCAGCAGCGTAGGGCTAGCGGAATACAATGAGCAGTTCTTC.